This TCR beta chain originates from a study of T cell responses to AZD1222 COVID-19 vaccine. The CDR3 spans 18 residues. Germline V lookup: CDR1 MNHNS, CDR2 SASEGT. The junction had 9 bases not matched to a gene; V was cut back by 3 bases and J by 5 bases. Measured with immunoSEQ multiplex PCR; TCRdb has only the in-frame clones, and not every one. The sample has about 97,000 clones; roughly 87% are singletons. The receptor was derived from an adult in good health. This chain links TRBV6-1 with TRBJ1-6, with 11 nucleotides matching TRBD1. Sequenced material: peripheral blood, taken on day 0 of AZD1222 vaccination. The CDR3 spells CASSDLWDRGADNSPLHF. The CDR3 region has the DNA TGTGCCAGCAGTGATTTGTGGGACAGGGGGGCGGATAATTCACCCCTCCACTTT.